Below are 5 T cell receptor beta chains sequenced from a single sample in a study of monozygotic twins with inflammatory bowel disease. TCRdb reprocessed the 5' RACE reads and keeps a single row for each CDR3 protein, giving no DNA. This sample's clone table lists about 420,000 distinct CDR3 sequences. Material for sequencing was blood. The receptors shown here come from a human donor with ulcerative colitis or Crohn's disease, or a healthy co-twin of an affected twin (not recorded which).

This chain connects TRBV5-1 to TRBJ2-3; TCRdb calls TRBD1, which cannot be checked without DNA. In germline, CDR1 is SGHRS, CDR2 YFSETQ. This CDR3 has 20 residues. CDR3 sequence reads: CASSLRHSGATGGVADTQYF.

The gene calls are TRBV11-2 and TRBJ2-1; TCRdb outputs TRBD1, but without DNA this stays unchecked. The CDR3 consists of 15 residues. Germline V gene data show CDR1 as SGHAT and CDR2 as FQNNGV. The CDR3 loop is CASSSRDTMYNEQFF.

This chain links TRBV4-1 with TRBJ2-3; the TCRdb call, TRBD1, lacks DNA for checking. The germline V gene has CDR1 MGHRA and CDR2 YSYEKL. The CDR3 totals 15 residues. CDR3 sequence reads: CASSLDRGVTDTQYF.

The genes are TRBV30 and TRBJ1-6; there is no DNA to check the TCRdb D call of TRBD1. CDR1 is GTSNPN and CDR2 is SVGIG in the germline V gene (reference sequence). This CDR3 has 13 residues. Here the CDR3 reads CAWSTGLNSPLHF.

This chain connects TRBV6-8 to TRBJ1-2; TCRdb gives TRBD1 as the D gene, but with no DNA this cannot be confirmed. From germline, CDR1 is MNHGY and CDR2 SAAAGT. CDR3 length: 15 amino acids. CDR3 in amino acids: CASMTDRAENYGYTF.